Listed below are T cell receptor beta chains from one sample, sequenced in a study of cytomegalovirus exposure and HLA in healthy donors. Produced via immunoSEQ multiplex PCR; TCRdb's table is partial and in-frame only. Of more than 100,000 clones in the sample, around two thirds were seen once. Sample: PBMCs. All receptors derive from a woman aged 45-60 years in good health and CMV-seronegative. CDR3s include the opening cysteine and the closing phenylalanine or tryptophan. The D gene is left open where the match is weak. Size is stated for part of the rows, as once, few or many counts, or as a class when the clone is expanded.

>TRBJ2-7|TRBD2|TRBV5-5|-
TGTGCCAGCAGCTTGTTCGCTAGCGGGAGTCCTGACGAGCAGTACTTC
CASSLFASGSPDEQYF
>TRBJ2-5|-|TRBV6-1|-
TGTGCCAGCAGTGAAGTCCCTAGGAGGGAGACCCAGTACTTC
CASSEVPRRETQYF
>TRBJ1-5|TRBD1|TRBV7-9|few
TGTGCCAGCAGCCGGGACAGTAATCAGCCCCAGCATTTT
CASSRDSNQPQHF
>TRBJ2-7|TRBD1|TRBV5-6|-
TGTGCCAGCAGCTGGGGACAGGGGTTATACGAGCAGTACTTC
CASSWGQGLYEQYF
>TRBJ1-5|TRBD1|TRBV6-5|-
TGTGCCAGCAGCTCCGGGACAGGGTACAATCAGCCCCAGCATTTT
CASSSGTGYNQPQHF
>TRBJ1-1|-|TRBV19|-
TGTGCCAGTAGACACCGGAACACTGAAGCTTTCTTT
CASRHRNTEAFF
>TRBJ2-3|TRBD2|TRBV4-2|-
TGTGCCAGCAGCCAAGGGGGACTAGCACTAGATACGCAGTATTTT
CASSQGGLALDTQYF
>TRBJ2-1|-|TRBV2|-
TGTGCCAGCAATGAAGGGCTGAATGAGCAGTTCTTC
CASNEGLNEQFF
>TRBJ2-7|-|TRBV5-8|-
TGTGCCAGCAGCCTCAGGGGCTACGAGCAGTACTTC
CASSLRGYEQYF
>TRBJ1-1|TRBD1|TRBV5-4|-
TGTGCCAGCACTATGACAGGGGACACTGAAGCTTTCTTT
CASTMTGDTEAFF
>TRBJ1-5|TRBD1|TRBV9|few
TGTGCCAGCAGCACAACGGGACAGCACAATCAGCCCCAGCATTTT
CASSTTGQHNQPQHF
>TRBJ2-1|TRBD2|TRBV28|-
TGTGCCAGCAGAAAAATCGGGACTAGCCGTTTCGATGAGCAGTTCTTC
CASRKIGTSRFDEQFF
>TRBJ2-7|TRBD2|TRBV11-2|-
TGTGCCAGCAGCTTAGTGCCTAGCGGGACCAACTACGAGCAGTACTTC
CASSLVPSGTNYEQYF
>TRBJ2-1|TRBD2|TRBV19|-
TGTGCCAGTAGTCCCTCAAGACTAGCTTCCTACAATGAGCAGTTCTTC
CASSPSRLASYNEQFF
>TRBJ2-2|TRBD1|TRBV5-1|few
TGCGCCAGCGGACGACAGGGTTCGAACACCGGGGAGCTGTTTTTT
CASGRQGSNTGELFF
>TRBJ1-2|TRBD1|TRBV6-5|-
TGTGCCAGCAGGCACAGGGGGCGCGACTATGGCTACACCTTC
CASRHRGRDYGYTF
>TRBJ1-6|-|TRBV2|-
TGTGCCAGCAGTGAAGGGACAGTTAATTCACCCCTCCACTTT
CASSEGTVNSPLHF
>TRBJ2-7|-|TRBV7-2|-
TGTGCCAGCAGCTTAGGGCCAGAATCCTACGAGCAGTACTTC
CASSLGPESYEQYF
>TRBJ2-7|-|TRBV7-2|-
TGTGCCAGCAGCACGAGCGGGCACTACGAGCAGTACTTC
CASSTSGHYEQYF
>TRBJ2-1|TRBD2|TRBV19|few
TGTGCCAGTAACCCGGGGGGGGTCAGCTCCTACAATGAGCAGTTCTTC
CASNPGGVSSYNEQFF
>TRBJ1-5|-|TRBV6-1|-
TGTGCCAGCAGTGAAGGGGCAGGGGCTCTGCCCCAGCATTTT
CASSEGAGALPQHF
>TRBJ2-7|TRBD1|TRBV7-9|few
TGTGCCAGCAGCTTATTAGGGGGCCACGAGCAGTACTTC
CASSLLGGHEQYF
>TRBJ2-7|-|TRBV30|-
TGTGCCTGGAGTTCTCCGGCCGGGCCCGGTGGAGGCGAGCAGTACTTC
CAWSSPAGPGGGEQYF
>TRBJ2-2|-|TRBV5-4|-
TGTGCCAGCAGCGTCCTGACAGGAGACGGGGAGCTGTTTTTT
CASSVLTGDGELFF
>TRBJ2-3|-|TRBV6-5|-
TGTGCCAGCAGTTACCTTAGCACAGATACGCAGTATTTT
CASSYLSTDTQYF
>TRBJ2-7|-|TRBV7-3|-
TGTGCCAGCAGCTTAGGAGACGAGCAGTACTTC
CASSLGDEQYF
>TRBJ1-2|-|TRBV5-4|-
TGTGCCAGCAGCTTGGCACGGGACACCTATGGCTACACCTTC
CASSLARDTYGYTF
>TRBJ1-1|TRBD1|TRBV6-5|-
TGTGCCAGCAGTGATGACAGGGCCAACACTGAAGCTTTCTTT
CASSDDRANTEAFF
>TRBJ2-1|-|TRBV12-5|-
TGTGCTAGTGGTTTGGTCGGCGGCTCCAATGAGCAGTTCTTC
CASGLVGGSNEQFF
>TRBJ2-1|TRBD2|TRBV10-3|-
TGTGCCATCAGTGAGAAGAAAGCGGGGAGCTCCTACAATGAGCAGTTCTTC
CAISEKKAGSSYNEQFF
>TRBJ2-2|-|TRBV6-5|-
TGTGCCAGCAGTTATCGGGGGGCCGAGAACGGGGAGCTGTTTTTT
CASSYRGAENGELFF
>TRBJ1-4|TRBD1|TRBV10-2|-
TGCGCCAGCACTCGACAGGGTAATGAAAAACTGTTTTTT
CASTRQGNEKLFF
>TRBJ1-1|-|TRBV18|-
TGTGCCAGCTCACAAACAGGGAACACTGAAGCTTTCTTT
CASSQTGNTEAFF
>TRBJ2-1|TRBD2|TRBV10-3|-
TGTGCCATCAGGAGGACGGAGACTAGCGGTAGCTCCTACAATGAGCAGTTCTTC
CAIRRTETSGSSYNEQFF
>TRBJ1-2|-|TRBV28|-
TGTGCCAGCAGTCAGGAAGTCAGGGGCCATGGCTACACCTTC
CASSQEVRGHGYTF
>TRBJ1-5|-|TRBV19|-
TGTGCCAGTAGTATATCAGGTAGTCAGCCCCAGCATTTT
CASSISGSQPQHF
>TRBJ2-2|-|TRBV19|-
TGTGCCAGTAGTATAGATCCGGGAGTCAACACCGGGGAGCTGTTTTTT
CASSIDPGVNTGELFF
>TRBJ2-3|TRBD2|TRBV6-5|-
TGTGCCAGCAGTTACACTAGCGGGGTTTCAGATACGCAGTATTTT
CASSYTSGVSDTQYF
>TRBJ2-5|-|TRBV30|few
TGTGCCTGGAGTGGGGCAGTCCAAGAGACCCAGTACTTC
CAWSGAVQETQYF
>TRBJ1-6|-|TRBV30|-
TGTGCCTGGAGGGGCCCGGGACACCGGGATAATTCACCCCTCCACTTT
CAWRGPGHRDNSPLHF
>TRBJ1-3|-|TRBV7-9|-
TGTGCCAGCAGCCCTCTCCTTAGCTCTGGAAACACCATATATTTT
CASSPLLSSGNTIYF
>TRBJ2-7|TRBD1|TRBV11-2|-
TGTGCCAGCAGCTTATGGGTCCTAGGACAGGGAAACGAGCAGTACTTC
CASSLWVLGQGNEQYF
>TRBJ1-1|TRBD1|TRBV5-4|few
TGTGCCAGCAGCTACAGGACAGGGGGTCTTGAAGCTTTCTTT
CASSYRTGGLEAFF
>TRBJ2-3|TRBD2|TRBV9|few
TGTGCCAGCAGCGTACCGACGGGAGGGCGGGTAGATACGCAGTATTTT
CASSVPTGGRVDTQYF
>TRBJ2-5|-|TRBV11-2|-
TGTGCCAGCAGCTTAGTTTTGTCGGAGACCCAGTACTTC
CASSLVLSETQYF
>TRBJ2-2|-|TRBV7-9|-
TGTGCCAGCAGCTTCAGACTGGGTAGTAAGAACACCGGGGAGCTGTTTTTT
CASSFRLGSKNTGELFF
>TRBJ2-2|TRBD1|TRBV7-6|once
TGTGCCAGCAGGGCCGGGACAGCCGACACCGGGGAGCTGTTTTTT
CASRAGTADTGELFF
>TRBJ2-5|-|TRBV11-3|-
TGTGCCAGCAGCTATACAAGGGGCCAAGAGACCCAGTACTTC
CASSYTRGQETQYF
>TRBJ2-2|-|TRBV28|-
TGTGCCAGCAGTTCCGCGGGCACGGGGGCCGGGGAGCTGTTTTTT
CASSSAGTGAGELFF
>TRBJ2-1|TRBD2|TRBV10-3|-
TGTGCCATCAGTGACGGGGGGGAGGGGACCGATGAGCAGTTCTTC
CAISDGGEGTDEQFF
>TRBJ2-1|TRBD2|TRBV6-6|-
TGTGCCAGCCGCCAACCTAGCGGGAGAAGGGACAATGAGCAGTTCTTC
CASRQPSGRRDNEQFF